The T cell receptor beta chain described here comes from a study of control samples from healthy donors and cancer patients. The assay was immunoSEQ multiplex PCR, and TCRdb's table has in-frame clones only and misses some. The table records more than 100,000 clones, roughly 91% of them present only once. The germline V gene encodes CDR1 SGHRS and CDR2 YFSETQ. This CDR3 is built from 16 residues. The junction had 10 bases not matched to a gene; V was cut back by 3 bases and J by 3 bases. The rearrangement uses TRBV5-1 and TRBJ2-7; 9 bases are shared with TRBD1. The sample comprised PBMCs. The sequence came from a man between 60 and 75 years old with lung cancer. CDR3 in DNA: TGCGCCAGCAGCTGGGGTTTTGGGACAGGGAACTACGAGCAGTACGTC. Residues: CASSWGFGTGNYEQYV.